The rows below give T cell receptor beta chains drawn from one sample of a study of cytomegalovirus exposure and HLA in healthy donors. Measured with immunoSEQ multiplex PCR; TCRdb has only the in-frame clones, and not every one. Of about 150,000 clones listed, around nine tenths are singletons. Sequencing was carried out using PBMCs. The receptors come from a man younger than 35 in good health and CMV-seropositive. The CDR3 runs from the conserved cysteine through the conserved F or W. The D gene is left open where the match is weak. Clone size is not always given. Where it is, it says once, few, many or a class for expanded clones.

>TRBV5-6|-|TRBD1|TRBJ1-5
TGTGCCAGCAGCAGACAGGGGATCTTTGGCAATCAGCCCCAGCATTTT
CASSRQGIFGNQPQHF
>TRBV6-6|-|TRBD1|TRBJ1-5
TGTGCCAGCGCCGCTATCGGACAGGGCAATCAGCCCCAGCATTTT
CASAAIGQGNQPQHF
>TRBV7-3|-|TRBD1|TRBJ2-1
TGTGCCAGCAGTTCACGAACCGGGACAGGGTGGAATGAGCAGTTCTTC
CASSSRTGTGWNEQFF
>TRBV13|once|TRBD2|TRBJ2-1
TGTGCCAGCAGCCATGGGGGGGGGTCACGCAATGAGCAGTTCTTC
CASSHGGGSRNEQFF
>TRBV7-2|-|TRBD2|TRBJ2-7
TGTGCCAGCATCCCTAGCGGGTACGAGCAGTACTTC
CASIPSGYEQYF
>TRBV7-8|-|TRBD2|TRBJ2-1
TGTGCCAGCAGCCTAGGGACTAGCGGGAGGAGGGATGAGCAGTTCTTC
CASSLGTSGRRDEQFF
>TRBV6-1|-|TRBD1|TRBJ2-7
TGTGCCAGCAATCCCGACAGGGGGAAGGACGAGCAGTACTTC
CASNPDRGKDEQYF
>TRBV7-9|few|TRBD2|TRBJ2-1
TGTGCCAGCATCCTAGCGGGCCTTCTCAATGAGCAGTTCTTC
CASILAGLLNEQFF
>TRBV2|few|-|TRBJ2-3
TGTGCCAGCAGGGAAACTCTTGCCGTTCGCACAGATACGCAGTATTTT
CASRETLAVRTDTQYF
>TRBV4-2|few|TRBD2|TRBJ2-3
TGTGCCAGCAGCACCGACCTAGCGGGAGGGCCAGGAGGTGTTACAGATACGCAGTATTTT
CASSTDLAGGPGGVTDTQYF
>TRBV30|-|TRBD2|TRBJ2-3
TGTGCCTGGACCCGGACTAGCGGGAGGGCCTGGGATACGCAGTATTTT
CAWTRTSGRAWDTQYF
>TRBV10-3|-|-|TRBJ2-7
TGTGCCATCAGTGAGTCCGAGACCTACGAGCAGTACTTC
CAISESETYEQYF
>TRBV14|-|-|TRBJ1-5
TGTGCCAGTAGCTCCGGGACACGGAATCAGCCCCAGCATTTT
CASSSGTRNQPQHF
>TRBV29-1|-|TRBD1|TRBJ2-7
TGCAGCGTTGAAGCCGGAAAACAGGGGAAGTCCTACGAGCAGTACTTC
CSVEAGKQGKSYEQYF
>TRBV7-2|once|-|TRBJ1-3
TGTGCCAGCAGCTTAGCCTGGGCCGGCGCCCCTAGGAGGTCTGGAAACACCATATATTTT
CASSLAWAGAPRRSGNTIYF
>TRBV6-1|-|-|TRBJ2-5
TGTGCCAGCAGTGAACAGGGCCTAGTGGTCGAGACCCAGTACTTC
CASSEQGLVVETQYF
>TRBV30|-|-|TRBJ2-2
TGTGCCTGGAGTGGACATGTCACCGGGGAGCTGTTTTTT
CAWSGHVTGELFF
>TRBV30|few|-|TRBJ1-2
TGTGCTTCGGCGGCGGAGGGAGCGAGGATGTACACCTTC
CASAAEGARMYTF
>TRBV29-1|once|-|TRBJ1-3
TGCAGCGCTTTCACACAGTTTACCTCTGGAAACACCATATATTTT
CSAFTQFTSGNTIYF
>TRBV4-3|-|TRBD2|TRBJ2-7
TGCGCCAGCAGCCCGCGAGGTAGCGGGCCTTACGAGCAGTACTTC
CASSPRGSGPYEQYF
>TRBV18|-|-|TRBJ1-5
TGTGCCAGCTCACTACGGGAATCCTATAGCAATCAGCCCCAGCATTTT
CASSLRESYSNQPQHF
>TRBV11-1|-|-|TRBJ1-2
TGTGCCAGCAGCTTAGCGTTACAGTCTCGGGGCTACACCTTC
CASSLALQSRGYTF
>TRBV19|-|-|TRBJ2-7
TGTGCCAGTAGTAGGGGGCGACGGCCCTACGAGCAGTACTTC
CASSRGRRPYEQYF
>TRBV2|-|TRBD1|TRBJ2-2
TGTGCCAGCAGCGCCGGGACAGGGGGGGTTAGCACCGGGGAGCTGTTTTTT
CASSAGTGGVSTGELFF
>TRBV9|-|TRBD1|TRBJ1-2
TGTGCCAGCAGCGTAGAGGGACAGGGGATTGGCTACACCTTC
CASSVEGQGIGYTF
>TRBV18|-|-|TRBJ1-5
TGTGCCAGCTGTCAGCAGGCACCTCTGATAGATTTT
CASCQQAPLIDF
>TRBV4-1|once|TRBD2|TRBJ2-3
TGCGCCAGCTATAAACTAGCGGGAGCTCCCGATACGCAGTATTTT
CASYKLAGAPDTQYF
>TRBV18|-|TRBD2|TRBJ2-1
TGTGCCAGCTCACGCCTGGGGCCCGGACTAGTAACCTACAATGAGCAGTTCTTC
CASSRLGPGLVTYNEQFF
>TRBV7-9|-|TRBD1|TRBJ1-1
TGTGCCAGCAGTCCGACAGGGCTAGGTACTGAAGCTTTCTTT
CASSPTGLGTEAFF
>TRBV5-6|-|TRBD2|TRBJ2-1
TGTGCCAGCAGCTGGACTAGTCCCGGTGAGCAGTTCTTC
CASSWTSPGEQFF
>TRBV6-1|-|-|TRBJ1-5
TGTGCCAGCAGTGAAGGCTGGGGGCCGAATCAGCCCCAGCATTTT
CASSEGWGPNQPQHF
>TRBV21-1|few|-|TRBJ2-7
TGTGCCAGCAGCCCTCGGGTCGTTATCAGCTACGAGCAGTACTTC
CASSPRVVISYEQYF
>TRBV7-9|once|TRBD1|TRBJ2-7
TGTACGGTAGGACAGGGGAAGAACGAGCAGTACTTC
CTVGQGKNEQYF
>TRBV4-3|-|-|TRBJ1-4
TGCGCCAGCAGCCAAGTAGGACCGGGAGAAAAACTGTTTTTT
CASSQVGPGEKLFF
>TRBV5-6|once|-|TRBJ2-7
TGTGCCAGCAGCTTTTCCCAGAAACCGAATTCCTACGAGCAGTACTTC
CASSFSQKPNSYEQYF
>TRBV19|-|-|TRBJ1-1
TGTGCCAGTAGACCGGACTGGGCTGCCACTGAAGCTTTCTTT
CASRPDWAATEAFF
>TRBV18|-|-|TRBJ2-5
TGTGCCAGCTCACCCCGGGTTGAGGGAGAGACCCAGTACTTC
CASSPRVEGETQYF
>TRBV4-1|-|TRBD1|TRBJ1-4
TGCGCCAGCAGTCCCCCACAGGGGGCAACTAATGAAAAACTGTTTTTT
CASSPPQGATNEKLFF
>TRBV19|few|TRBD1|TRBJ2-3
TGTGCCAGTAGTAACGCGACAGGGGGCTGGAGCACAGATACGCAGTATTTT
CASSNATGGWSTDTQYF
>TRBV11-2|-|TRBD2|TRBJ2-7
TGTGCCAGCAGCTCCGCTAGCGGGGGGGCAGGCGAGCAGTACTTC
CASSSASGGAGEQYF
>TRBV7-2|once|-|TRBJ1-6
TGTGCCAGCAGCTTAGTCGGTTCCTATAATTCACCCCTCCACTTT
CASSLVGSYNSPLHF
>TRBV6-1|-|-|TRBJ2-3
TGTGCCTATCAGACCGATGGTGGGAGAGATACGCAGTATTTT
CAYQTDGGRDTQYF
>TRBV6-4|-|-|TRBJ2-3
TGTGCCAGCAGTGACTCGCTACAGAGAGTGTACCCTAGCACAGATACGCAGTATTTT
CASSDSLQRVYPSTDTQYF
>TRBV6-6|-|-|TRBJ2-4
TGTGCCAGCAGTTACCAGGGGAAAAACATTCAGTACTTC
CASSYQGKNIQYF
>TRBV9|once|TRBD1|TRBJ2-7
TGTGCCAGCAGCGGGGACAGGGGCGGGAACGAGCAGTACTTC
CASSGDRGGNEQYF
>TRBV27|-|-|TRBJ1-1
TGTGCCAGCAGAGAACAGGGTGGAATGAACACTGAAGCTTTCTTT
CASREQGGMNTEAFF
>TRBV15|many|-|TRBJ2-6
TGTGCCACCACCCCCTCGGACACCTCTGGGGCCAACGTCCTGACTTTC
CATTPSDTSGANVLTF
>TRBV5-1|few|TRBD2|TRBJ2-3
TGCGCCAGCAGCGGGAGCGGGGGGGACCGAGGAGATACGCAGTATTTT
CASSGSGGDRGDTQYF
>TRBV19|-|-|TRBJ2-1
TGTGCCAGCGCCCCCTCTAGCGTCTCCTACAATGAGCAGTTCTTC
CASAPSSVSYNEQFF
>TRBV16|-|TRBD2|TRBJ2-1
TGTGCCACCGCCGGGAGGGCGAGCTACAATGAGCAGTTCTTC
CATAGRASYNEQFF
>TRBV7-6|-|-|TRBJ2-1
TGTGCCAGCAGCCCCGAGAGGGCTGACCCCTACAATGAGCAGTTCTTC
CASSPERADPYNEQFF
>TRBV19|-|-|TRBJ2-2
TGTGCCAGTAGCCGGGGGGACACCAACACCGGGGAGCTGTTTTTT
CASSRGDTNTGELFF
>TRBV7-2|-|-|TRBJ2-7
TGTGCCAGCAGCTTAGCATCTACGGACGAGCAGTACTTC
CASSLASTDEQYF